The sequence of this T cell receptor beta chain was determined in a study of identical twins. Germline V CDR1 and CDR2: LNHNV, YYDKDF (reference sequence). The CDR3 extends over 14 amino acids. The V segment lost 3 bases and the J segment 8 bases; nucleotides outside the gene matches: 9. In regard to this clonotype: Its antigen is as yet unknown.

TCRdb called the 5' RACE reads again in MiXCR, with one record for every CDR3 protein. This sample has some 590,000 distinct CDR3 sequences, with more than 9% found just once. Study-wide points: With monozygotic twins, out-of-frame TCR alpha sharing exceeded what models estimated.

These same records also appear under a second study, on yellow fever vaccine responses in identical twins.

Material for sequencing was PBMCs. The rearrangement uses TRBV15 and TRBJ2-7; 8 bases are a match to TRBD1. The sequence was collected from a woman aged 18-29 years in good health. CDR3 loop: CATSSPGQGEQQYF. The CDR3 DNA reads as TGTGCCACCAGCAGTCCTGGACAGGGTGAACAGCAGTACTTC.